This T cell receptor beta chain was identified during a study of T cells in Graves' hyperthyroidism and ophthalmopathy. Amplified TCR beta CDR3 regions came from RNA transcripts. A first-round RT-PCR of the TCR CDR3 used the HTBI primer set. One entry per CDR3 protein results from TCRdb running MiXCR on the multiplex PCR reads. The sample lists roughly 500,000 distinct CDR3 sequences, 46% occurring once. Diagnoses rested on clinical symptoms, serum thyroxine and TRAb, thyroid ultrasound and orbital computed tomography. Deletions cut 3 bases from V and 0 bases from J, with 17 bases between. Germline CDR1 SGDLS, CDR2 YYNGEE. The CDR3 has 17 residues.

Material for sequencing was peripheral blood or thyroid tissue (not recorded which). The TCR comes from an adult woman with Graves' disease, either hyperthyroidism or ophthalmopathy (not recorded which). The chain links TRBV9 to TRBJ2-3; D not resolved. The CDR3 nucleotides are TGTGCCAGCAGCGGATCCCGGGTGACGGCTAGCACAGATACGCAGTATTTT. Translated: CASSGSRVTASTDTQYF.